This entry lists 29 T cell receptor beta chains sequenced from one sample in a study of siplizumab effects on memory and regulatory T cells (dated by TCRdb to the late 2010s). The protocol used for the library was the immunoSEQ multiplex PCR assay. In TCRdb, the immuneACCESS table is reduced to in-frame sequences with V and J assigned. These tables do not hold every clone; where another copy was compared, an unresolved V gene accounts for under half, and the others remain unexplained. A total of approximately 48,000 clones appear in this sample, over 90% of them only once. Approximately 17% of the sample is in the top ten clones. Material: CD8+ T cells sorted from blood. The receptors come from a human donor in good health.

The rearrangement uses TRBV6-5 and TRBJ2-1; D is unclear. The germline V and J ends were trimmed by 4 bases and 10 bases, with 14 bases remaining between them. The CDR3 has 13 amino acids. Germline V gene sequence: CDR1 MNHEY, CDR2 SVGAGI. CDR3 sequence (DNA): TGTGCCAGCAGTTCCCAGGCTCCTTTCGAGCAGTTCTTC. Protein sequence: CASSSQAPFEQFF.

The chain joins TRBV9 to TRBJ2-7; D could derive from TRBD1 or TRBD2 (5 bases each). The V end lost 0 bases, the J end lost 5 bases, and 15 bases lay between the germline ends. The CDR3 is made up of 15 amino acids. Germline lookup yields CDR1 SGDLS and CDR2 YYNGEE. CDR3 coding DNA: TGTGCCAGCAGCGTAGATGCAGGGATCGGGGACGAGCAGTACTTC. It encodes CASSVDAGIGDEQYF.

V and J are TRBV9 and TRBJ2-7; 7 bases match TRBD1. J was trimmed by 0 bases and V by 4 bases; bases with no gene match: 7. Per germline, CDR1 SGDLS and CDR2 YYNGEE. This CDR3 is built from 15 residues. CDR3 loop: CASSNQTGISYEQYF. The CDR3 DNA reads as TGTGCCAGCAGCAACCAGACAGGGATCTCCTACGAGCAGTACTTC.

A single count supports this clone. This chain joins TRBV28 and TRBJ1-4, with a possible D match to TRBD1 (5 bases). Between the trimmed V and J ends, which lost 11 bases and 6 bases, there was a span of 16 bases. Germline-derived CDR1 and CDR2 are MDHEN and SYDVKM. The CDR3 has 13 amino acids. The CDR3: CAARGGWDEKLFF. Written as DNA, the CDR3 is TGTGCCGCACGCGGGGGGTGGGATGAAAAACTGTTTTTT.

The chain carries TRBV4-1 and TRBJ2-1, with D uncertain. The CDR3 contains 11 residues. In germline, CDR1 is MGHRA, CDR2 YSYEKL. The V and J ends lost 2 bases and 8 bases respectively, with 4 bases between them. In nucleotides, the CDR3 is TGCGCCAGCAGCCAATCGTATGAGCAGTTCTTC. Translating it yields CASSQSYEQFF.

The gene calls are TRBV19 and TRBJ2-1; 9 positions agree with TRBD1. The CDR3 covers 15 residues. After removal of 9 bases from V and 5 bases from J, the junction contained 11 bases not matched to a gene. Germline-derived CDR1 and CDR2 are LNHDA and SQIVND (reference sequence). In DNA, the CDR3 is TGTGCCAGCGGGAGACGGGACAGGGCGAACAATGAGCAGTTCTTC. Translating gives CASGRRDRANNEQFF.

The chain carries TRBV28 and TRBJ1-2; D unclear. Germline values: CDR1 MDHEN, CDR2 SYDVKM. V dropped 2 bases and J dropped 8 bases, with 9 bases sitting between them. CDR3 length equals 12 residues. The CDR3 loop is CASSLEAKGYTF. In nucleotides, the CDR3 is TGTGCCAGCAGTTTAGAGGCGAAGGGCTACACCTTC.

The chain couples TRBV9 to TRBJ1-1; TRBD1 agrees at 7 bases. The germline CDR1 and CDR2 sequences are SGDLS and YYNGEE. With V trimmed by 2 bases and J by 2 bases, 6 bases remained unmatched. This CDR3 comprises 15 residues. Here the CDR3 reads CASSVEGQINTEAFF. CDR3 nucleotides: TGTGCCAGCAGCGTCGAGGGACAGATTAACACTGAAGCTTTCTTT.

The chain combines TRBV29-1 with TRBJ1-1; D remains unclear. V was shortened by 7 bases and J by 4 bases, with 7 bases between the two germline ends. Looked up from germline, CDR1 is SQVTM and CDR2 is ANQGSEA. The CDR3 covers 10 residues. DNA for the CDR3: TGCAGCGGGTATGCCACTGAAGCTTTCTTT. Encoded protein: CSGYATEAFF.

The chain joins TRBV29-1 to TRBJ2-3, with D perhaps matching TRBD2 (6 bases). Germline assignment: CDR1 SQVTM and CDR2 ANQGSEA. CDR3 length: 13 residues. V dropped 3 bases and J dropped 1 base, with 8 bases sitting between them. The CDR3: CSVEPSGTDTQYF. The DNA of the CDR3 is TGCAGCGTTGAGCCTAGCGGCACAGATACGCAGTATTTT.

The rearrangement joins TRBV28 to TRBJ2-7; 8 bases map to TRBD2. Trimming at V came to 5 bases and at J to 3 bases, leaving 9 bases not matched to a gene. The CDR3 has 15 amino acids. Germline CDR1 MDHEN, CDR2 SYDVKM. The CDR3 DNA sequence: TGTGCCAGCAGTCAACTTAAGACTAGCGACTACGAGCAGTACTTC. Protein sequence: CASSQLKTSDYEQYF.

The gene calls are TRBV18 and TRBJ2-1; 11 bases line up with TRBD2. The V segment lost 5 bases and the J segment 1 base; nucleotides outside the gene matches: 7. Germline loops: CDR1 KGHSH, CDR2 LQKENI. This CDR3 has 17 amino acids. In DNA form, the CDR3 reads TGTGCCAGCTCAGTAACTAGCGGGAGAGGATCCTACAATGAGCAGTTCTTC. This sequence encodes CASSVTSGRGSYNEQFF.

This clone was observed a single time. The chain is built from TRBV7-8 and TRBJ2-5, with no clear D. The CDR3 consists of 15 residues. Trimming cost V 4 bases and J 2 bases, with 14 bases left between them. The germline gives CDR1 SGHVS, CDR2 FQNEAQ. CDR3 protein: CASSSPREIQETQYF. The CDR3 bases are TGTGCCAGCAGCTCACCTAGGGAAATACAAGAGACCCAGTACTTC.

The J gene is TRBJ2-3, the V gene TRBV4-1; no clear D. CDR3 size: 16 residues. Trimming left V 3 bases short and J 0 bases short, with 13 bases between. From germline, CDR1 is MGHRA and CDR2 YSYEKL. The CDR3 DNA is TGCGCCAGCAGCCACCGGACGGTGATTAGCACAGATACGCAGTATTTT. This encodes CASSHRTVISTDTQYF.

CDR3 bases: TGTGCCACCAGGTCGGCGGGAGGAAACAATGAGCAGTTCTTC. This encodes CATRSAGGNNEQFF. The rearrangement links TRBV15 to TRBJ2-1; 8 bases fit TRBD2. Germline-derived CDR1 and CDR2 are LNHNV and YYDKDF (reference sequence). With V trimmed by 6 bases and J by 5 bases, 6 bases remained unmatched. CDR3 length: 14 amino acids. Drawing the rest from reference TRBV15 and TRBJ2-1, the complete variable domain is DAMVIQNPRYQVTQFGKPVTLSCSQTLNHNVMYWYQQKSSQAPKLLFHYYDKDFNNEADTPDNFQSRRPNTSFCFLDIRSPGLGDTAMYLCATRSAGGNNEQFFGPGTRLTVL.

This clone was found once. Sequence at one end of the junction differs from germline and may be a read error. The chain couples TRBV4-1 to TRBJ1-4; no reliable D call. Germline assignment: CDR1 MGHRA and CDR2 YSYEKL. The CDR3 runs 16 residues. The CDR3 sequence: CASSQGVQTTNEKLFF. DNA of the CDR3: TGCGCCAGCAGCCAAGGGGTGCAGACAACAAATGAAAAACTGTTTTTT.

This clone is a singleton in its sample. The chain employs TRBV4-2 and TRBJ2-7, with TRBD2 matching 10 bases. Trimming cost V 4 bases and J 7 bases; bases outside gene matches: 7. The CDR3 length is 14 residues. CDR1 LGHNA and CDR2 YNFKEQ come from the germline V gene. The CDR3 sequence is CASSPIAGGREQYF. The CDR3 bases are TGTGCCAGCAGCCCTATAGCGGGAGGCCGGGAGCAGTACTTC.

This clone was picked up a small number of times. The sample holds other DNA sequences that translate to the same CDR3. The chain is built from TRBV7-9 and TRBJ2-7, with D uncertain. Germline values: CDR1 SEHNR, CDR2 FQNEAQ (reference sequence). Trimming took 5 bases from V and 0 from J, leaving 2 bases between them. The CDR3 length is 11 residues. Here the CDR3 reads CASSPSYEQYF. The DNA for the CDR3 is TGTGCCAGCAGCCCCTCCTACGAGCAGTACTTC.

V gene TRBV7-9 combines with J gene TRBJ2-3; 12 positions match TRBD1. CDR1 and CDR2 (germline): SEHNR, FQNEAQ (reference sequence). The CDR3 has 16 residues. The trim removed 4 bases at V and 6 bases at J, leaving 8 bases unmatched. This CDR3 is CASSSPGTGGLDTQYF. The CDR3 nucleotides are TGTGCCAGCAGCTCACCCGGGACAGGGGGCCTGGATACGCAGTATTTT.

CDR3 region: CASSKRTVNEQFF. CDR3 nucleotide sequence: TGTGCCAGCAGTAAGCGGACCGTTAATGAGCAGTTCTTC. This chain connects TRBV6-1 to TRBJ2-1; tentatively, D is TRBD2 (5 bases). The germline V gene encodes CDR1 MNHNS and CDR2 SASEGT. The CDR3 has 13 residues. V lost 5 bases and J lost 7, with 12 bases in between.

The chain carries TRBV2 and TRBJ2-7; 7 bases map to TRBD1. The CDR3 covers 14 residues. Losses at the gene ends were 7 bases for V and 3 bases for J; bases not matched to a gene: 9. Germline V gene data show CDR1 as SNHLY and CDR2 as FYNNEI. CDR3 amino acids: CASIYGTENYEQYF. The CDR3, as DNA: TGTGCCAGCATCTATGGGACAGAAAACTACGAGCAGTACTTC.

The chain carries TRBV4-1 and TRBJ2-1; D remains unclear. CDR3 size: 12 residues. CDR1 is MGHRA, CDR2 YSYEKL, per germline. The V gene lost 1 base and the J gene lost 6 bases, with 4 bases spanning the gap. The CDR3 DNA follows: TGCGCCAGCAGCCAAGCTGCCAATGAGCAGTTCTTC. Translating it yields CASSQAANEQFF.

Here the CDR3 DNA reads TGTGCCAGCAGCCCCCGGACTAGCGGGAGCCATGGGTCCTACAATGAGCAGTTCTTC. This sequence encodes CASSPRTSGSHGSYNEQFF. The gene calls are TRBV7-9 and TRBJ2-1; 13 nucleotides align to TRBD2. Trimming removed 5 bases from V and 1 base from J; junction bases left unmatched: 11. This CDR3 is 19 amino acids long. In germline, CDR1 is SEHNR, CDR2 FQNEAQ (reference sequence).

V usage is TRBV5-1 and J usage is TRBJ1-2; no firm D call. The V gene lost 4 bases and the J gene lost 8 bases, with 15 bases spanning the gap. CDR1 SGHRS and CDR2 YFSETQ come from the germline V gene. The CDR3 is 13 amino acids. The CDR3 here is CASSIYRGEGYTF. CDR3 in DNA: TGCGCCAGCAGCATTTACCGCGGGGAAGGCTACACCTTC.

V gene TRBV7-8 combines with J gene TRBJ1-2, with D unclear. Germline CDR1 SGHVS, CDR2 FQNEAQ. The CDR3 spans 13 residues. The V and J ends lost 5 bases and 4 bases respectively, with 11 bases between them. The CDR3 here is CASSPAFVYGYTF. In nucleotides, the CDR3 is TGTGCCAGCAGCCCCGCGTTCGTCTATGGCTACACCTTC. The full variable domain, with the rest looked up from reference TRBV7-8 and TRBJ1-2, is GAGVSQSPRYKVAKRGQDVALRCDPISGHVSLFWYQQALGQGPEFLTYFQNEAQLDKSGLPSDRFFAERPEGSVSTLKIQRTQQEDSAVYLCASSPAFVYGYTFGSGTRLTVV.

The chain couples TRBV5-4 to TRBJ1-5; D possibly corresponds to TRBD1 (5 bases). CDR3 size: 14 residues. Germline values: CDR1 SGHNT, CDR2 YYREEE (reference sequence). V lost 3 bases and J lost 7, with 14 bases in between. CDR3 sequence (DNA): TGTGCCAGCAGCTCCGGATGGGGGAACCAGCCCCAGCATTTT. Translated, it gives CASSSGWGNQPQHF.

This clone has only one observation. This chain uses TRBV28 with TRBJ1-5; unclear D gene. Germline V gene data show CDR1 as MDHEN and CDR2 as SYDVKM. Trimming stripped 5 bases from V and 5 bases from J, with 16 bases between. The CDR3 covers 15 residues. The CDR3 sequence: CASSPLHGSDQPQHF. The CDR3 nucleotides are TGTGCCAGCAGTCCCCTACATGGGAGTGATCAGCCCCAGCATTTT.

The rearrangement links TRBV7-3 to TRBJ1-1, with 7 bases lining up with TRBD1. Germline lookup yields CDR1 SGHTA and CDR2 FQGTGA. CDR3 length: 15 amino acids. The V gene end was trimmed by 0 bases and the J gene end by 4 bases; junction bases not matched to a gene: 5. CDR3: CASSLTHRGPTEAFF. CDR3 nucleotides: TGTGCCAGCAGCTTAACCCACAGGGGACCCACTGAAGCTTTCTTT.

The chain employs TRBV7-9 and TRBJ1-1, with D possibly TRBD1 on 5 matching bases. CDR3 length: 12 amino acids. V lost 0 bases to trimming and J lost 10 bases, with 9 bases between them. Germline assignment: CDR1 SEHNR and CDR2 FQNEAQ (reference sequence). The CDR3 DNA sequence: TGTGCCAGCAGCTTAGCGGGGGAAGGAGCTTTCTTT. Residues: CASSLAGEGAFF.